What follows are 17 T cell receptor beta chains derived from one specimen sequenced in a study of neurological immune-mediated disorders. TCRdb recomputed calls from the 5' RACE reads with MiXCR, one row per CDR3 protein. The sample carries about 28,000 distinct CDR3 sequences, 12% recorded once. The sample was PBMCs. All receptors come from a man aged 55 to 70 in good health.

This clonotype has at least ten counts. This chain connects TRBV27 to TRBJ2-7; D remains unclear. CDR1 and CDR2 (germline): MNHEY, SMNVEV (reference sequence). This CDR3 has 13 residues. The ends were cut back, 5 bases at V and 3 bases at J, with 11 bases in the middle. CDR3 sequence (DNA): TGTGCCAGCAGTCTGAAGGGTGGCTACGAGCAGTACTTC. Its translation: CASSLKGGYEQYF.

This clonotype occurred many times. The chain recombines TRBV9 with TRBJ1-1, with D possibly being TRBD1 (6 bases). This CDR3 spans 15 amino acids. V gave up 4 bases and J gave up 3 bases, with 16 bases separating them. The germline CDR1 and CDR2 sequences are SGDLS and YYNGEE. CDR3 nucleotide sequence: TGTGCCAGCAGCCCGGCAGGGGCGGGATACACTGAAGCTTTCTTT. This translates into CASSPAGAGYTEAFF. Full variable domain (missing parts from reference TRBV9 and TRBJ1-1): DSGVTQTPKHLITATGQRVTLRCSPRSGDLSVYWYQQSLDQGLQFLIQYYNGEERAKGNILERFSAQQFPDLHSELNLSSLELGDSALYFCASSPAGAGYTEAFFGQGTRLTVV.

This clonotype was detected many times. V and J are TRBV9 and TRBJ2-1; TRBD2 aligns across 7 bases. CDR1 is SGDLS and CDR2 is YYNGEE in the germline V gene. The trim removed 2 bases at V and 3 bases at J, leaving 2 bases unmatched. The CDR3 totals 14 residues. In nucleotides, the CDR3 is TGTGCCAGCAGCGTGGGGGACTACTACAATGAGCAGTTCTTC. Translated: CASSVGDYYNEQFF.

This clonotype was seen ten or more times. The chain couples TRBV28 to TRBJ2-6; D tentatively reads TRBD1 or TRBD2 (5 bases each). The germline V and J ends were trimmed by 7 bases and 0 bases, with 13 bases remaining between them. This CDR3 spans 16 amino acids. Germline CDR1 MDHEN, CDR2 SYDVKM. For the CDR3, the DNA is TGTGCCAGCATCCCGGGACGGGTCTCTGGGGCCAACGTCCTGACTTTC. Encoded protein: CASIPGRVSGANVLTF.

This clonotype was recorded at least ten times. The rearrangement joins TRBV12-3 or TRBV12-4 to TRBJ2-1; the D gene is possibly TRBD1 (5 bases). CDR3 size: 14 residues. Trimming took off 5 bases at V and 10 bases at J, with 18 bases between the two ends. CDR3 residues: CASSPSTGSGEQFF. Here the CDR3 DNA reads TGTGCCAGCAGTCCCTCGACTGGCTCAGGGGAGCAGTTCTTC.

At least ten counts were recorded for this clonotype. The chain is built from TRBV5-1 and TRBJ2-7; no clear D. V lost 2 bases, J lost 1 base, and 7 bases lay in between. The CDR3 length is 13 residues. Germline values: CDR1 SGHRS, CDR2 YFSETQ. The CDR3 loop reads CASSLEFSYEQYF. The CDR3 nucleotides read TGCGCCAGCAGCTTAGAGTTTTCCTACGAGCAGTACTTC.

This clonotype was seen repeatedly, ten times or more. The rearrangement joins TRBV3-1 to TRBJ2-7; 8 bases line up with TRBD1. The length of the CDR3 is 16 residues. V gave up 0 bases and J gave up 2 bases; unmatched junction bases: 6. Germline CDR1 is LGHDT and CDR2 is YNNKEL (reference sequence). The CDR3 DNA reads as TGTGCCAGCAGCCAAGACAGACAGGGGCCGACCTACGAGCAGTACTTC. It yields the protein CASSQDRQGPTYEQYF.

A word on this clonotype: Its ends do not fully match the called genes, so a read error is possible. This chain links TRBV18 with TRBJ1-1; TRBD1 aligns across 12 bases. Germline V gene sequence: CDR1 KGHSH, CDR2 LQKENI. CDR3 size: 14 residues. CDR3 coding DNA: TGTGCCAGCTCAGGGACAGGGGGCCATTCTGAAGATTTCTTT. It is translated as CASSGTGGHSEDFF.

This clonotype occurred many times. This chain uses TRBV11-3 with TRBJ2-3, with 7 bases that match TRBD2. The junction had 10 bases not matched to a gene; V was cut back by 4 bases and J by 6 bases. Germline loops: CDR1 SGHNT, CDR2 YENEEA. The CDR3 extends over 15 amino acids. The CDR3 DNA sequence: TGTGCCAGCAGCTGGGAGGGAGGGCCCCAGGATACGCAGTATTTT. Encoded protein: CASSWEGGPQDTQYF.

Ten or more counts support this clonotype. This sequence joins TRBV18 and TRBJ2-1; 12 bases line up with TRBD2. This CDR3 is 15 amino acids long. Trimming took 3 bases from V and 10 from J; bases not matched to a gene: 7. The germline gives CDR1 KGHSH, CDR2 LQKENI. CDR3 region: CASSPGLAGPPEQFF. CDR3 DNA: TGTGCCAGCTCACCCGGACTAGCGGGGCCGCCGGAGCAGTTCTTC.

This clonotype was observed at least ten times. V is TRBV7-2 and J is TRBJ2-7, with 8 bases fitting TRBD2. There are 15 residues in the CDR3. V dropped 2 bases and J dropped 7; count of bases not matched to a gene: 10. In germline, CDR1 is SGHTA, CDR2 FQGNSA. The CDR3 loop is CASSLSLSGTGEQYF. The CDR3 DNA follows: TGTGCCAGCAGCTTAAGCCTTAGCGGGACTGGTGAGCAGTACTTC. Full variable domain (outside the CDR3, taken from reference TRBV7-2 and TRBJ2-7): GAGVSQSPSNKVTEKGKDVELRCDPISGHTALYWYRQSLGQGLEFLIYFQGNSAPDKSGLPSDRFSAERTGGSVSTLTIQRTQQEDSAVYLCASSLSLSGTGEQYFGPGTRLTVT.

This clonotype was counted at least ten times. This rearrangement joins TRBV5-1 to TRBJ2-5, with TRBD1 matching over 9 bases. This CDR3 spans 15 amino acids. Germline CDR1 SGHRS, CDR2 YFSETQ. V gave up 4 bases and J gave up 1 base; unmatched junction bases: 5. The CDR3 DNA sequence: TGCGCCAGCAGCCGACAGGGGGACGTCCAAGAGACCCAGTACTTC. Translation: CASSRQGDVQETQYF.

In its sample, this clonotype is medium-sized (0.01 to 0.1%). The rearrangement joins TRBV25-1 to TRBJ2-1; 8 bases are a match to TRBD1. This CDR3 has 14 residues. J gave up 8 bases and V 4 bases, and 7 bases lay outside the gene matches. The germline V gene has CDR1 MGHDK and CDR2 SYGVNS. In DNA form, the CDR3 reads TGTGCCAGCAGTGGACCGGACAGGGTAGATGAGCAGTTCTTC. Translating it yields CASSGPDRVDEQFF.

Here the CDR3 reads CASSSLTSVGYNEQFF. The CDR3 DNA sequence: TGTGCCAGCAGTTCGTTGACTAGTGTGGGATACAATGAGCAGTTCTTC. This chain links TRBV28 with TRBJ2-1; TRBD2 is a possible D gene (6 bases). V lost 4 bases to trimming and J lost 4 bases, with 17 bases between them. Germline V CDR1 and CDR2: MDHEN, SYDVKM. The CDR3 contains 16 residues.

As regards this clonotype: A read error is possible here, since a much larger clone lies one base away. The rearrangement joins TRBV7-6 to TRBJ1-5; D unclear. CDR3 size: 15 residues. Germline V gene lookup returns CDR1 SGHVS and CDR2 FNYEAQ. The CDR3 loop reads CASSPRTPPDQPLHF. The CDR3 DNA reads as TGTGCCAGCAGCCCACGGACGCCCCCTGATCAGCCCCTGCATTTT.

This clonotype was observed at least ten times. The chain uses TRBV5-1 and TRBJ2-5; tentative D call: TRBD2 (5 bases). V was shortened by 4 bases and J by 5 bases, with 6 bases between the two germline ends. The germline V gene has CDR1 SGHRS and CDR2 YFSETQ. The length of the CDR3 is 11 residues. The CDR3 here is CASSRRETQYF. DNA of the CDR3: TGCGCCAGCAGCCGGAGGGAGACCCAGTACTTC.

Many counts were recorded for this clonotype. V and J are TRBV7-9 and TRBJ2-5; the D is unclear. The V end was cut by 0 bases, the J end by 3 bases, with 8 bases between. There are 14 residues in the CDR3. Germline values: CDR1 SEHNR, CDR2 FQNEAQ (reference sequence). CDR3 region: CASSLAGLEETQYF. Here the CDR3 DNA reads TGTGCCAGCAGCTTAGCAGGGTTGGAAGAGACCCAGTACTTC.